Each of the 24 T cell receptor beta chains below was sequenced from the same sample in a study. Cells sorted as Tregs were CD4+, CD25+ and CD127-/low. Using its own MiXCR run on the 5' RACE reads, TCRdb lists one record per CDR3 protein. The profile shows 9,500 to 15,000 distinct CDR3 sequences, roughly 47% of them singletons. Sequencing used tumor-infiltrating Tregs sorted from the breast tumor. Source of these receptors: a female donor with breast cancer.

The gene calls are TRBV29-1 and TRBJ2-3, with TRBD2 matching over 7 bases. V gave up 7 bases and J gave up 1 base; unmatched junction bases: 11. The V gene's germline CDR1 is SQVTM and CDR2 ANQGSEA. The CDR3 is 15 amino acids. In DNA form, the CDR3 reads TGCAGCGCTGTCCCCCTCGGACTAGGCACAGATACGCAGTATTTT. Translated: CSAVPLGLGTDTQYF.

The chain carries TRBV28 and TRBJ1-5; 8 positions agree with TRBD1. The J segment lost 6 bases and the V segment lost 4 bases, leaving 14 bases of the junction unmatched. In germline, CDR1 is MDHEN, CDR2 SYDVKM. The CDR3 totals 17 residues. This chain's CDR3 is CASSSDRGRKVVQPQHF. CDR3 in DNA: TGTGCCAGCAGTTCAGACAGGGGACGTAAGGTGGTTCAGCCCCAGCATTTT.

The chain carries TRBV6-5 and TRBJ1-2, with TRBD1 identical over 7 bases. Germline assignment: CDR1 MNHEY and CDR2 SVGAGI. The V segment lost 5 bases and the J segment 3 bases; nucleotides outside the gene matches: 3. This CDR3 contains 13 residues. CDR3: CASSPGTDYGYTF. CDR3 coding DNA: TGTGCCAGCAGTCCCGGGACAGACTATGGCTACACCTTC.

The V call is TRBV5-1, the J call TRBJ2-5; 11 bases match TRBD2. Germline trimming cut 0 bases from V and 5 bases from J; bases unmatched to any gene: 9. Germline V CDR1 and CDR2: SGHRS, YFSETQ. The CDR3 runs 17 residues. The CDR3 reads CASSLALLAGVVETQYF. CDR3 in DNA: TGCGCCAGCAGCTTGGCCCTACTAGCGGGAGTGGTGGAGACCCAGTACTTC.

V usage is TRBV28 and J usage is TRBJ2-2; 12 bases map to TRBD2. The CDR3 consists of 16 residues. The germline CDR1 and CDR2 sequences are MDHEN and SYDVKM. The V gene end was trimmed by 5 bases and the J gene end by 1 base; junction bases not matched to a gene: 2. CDR3 in DNA: TGTGCCAGCAGTACTAGCGGGAGGAGGAACACCGGGGAGCTGTTTTTT. The encoded protein is CASSTSGRRNTGELFF.

This clonotype has just a few counts. This sequence joins TRBV20-1 and TRBJ2-3; unclear D gene. CDR3 length equals 13 residues. Germline V gives CDR1 DFQATT, CDR2 SNEGSKA (reference sequence). The V end was cut by 2 bases, the J end by 6 bases, with 12 bases between. The CDR3 loop is CSARSPGGDTQYF. CDR3 DNA: TGCAGTGCTAGATCCCCCGGTGGGGATACGCAGTATTTT.

This chain uses TRBV25-1 with TRBJ2-1; TRBD2 is a possible D gene (6 bases). V lost 4 bases and J 4 bases, leaving 11 bases between the germline ends. Germline CDR1 reads MGHDK; CDR2 reads SYGVNS. The CDR3 contains 14 residues. CDR3 amino acids: CASSAGSRYNEQFF. For the CDR3, the DNA is TGTGCCAGCAGTGCCGGGAGTCGGTACAATGAGCAGTTCTTC.

This clonotype was detected a few times. J is TRBJ2-1 and V is TRBV6-2 or TRBV6-3; 7 bases line up with TRBD1. V lost 5 bases, J lost 3 bases, and 4 bases stayed unmatched. This CDR3 contains 14 residues. Germline values: CDR1 MNHEY, CDR2 SVGEGT. Written as DNA, the CDR3 is TGTGCCAGCAGTACCGGGACAGTCTACAATGAGCAGTTCTTC. Amino acid sequence: CASSTGTVYNEQFF.

This chain uses TRBV7-9 with TRBJ2-5; D gene ambiguous. Germline CDR1 and CDR2: SEHNR and FQNEAQ (reference sequence). This CDR3 spans 14 amino acids. Trimming took off 6 bases at V and 3 bases at J, with 14 bases between the two ends. DNA of the CDR3: TGTGCCAGCAGTCCCCTTCTAAGGGAAGAGACCCAGTACTTC. It codes for CASSPLLREETQYF.

J is TRBJ1-3 and V is TRBV7-2; no firm D call. CDR3 length: 18 residues. V dropped 5 bases and J dropped 2 bases, with 22 bases sitting between them. CDR1 SGHTA and CDR2 FQGNSA come from the germline V gene. This CDR3 is CASSPGISTLVTGNTIYF. The CDR3 coding sequence is TGTGCCAGCAGCCCCGGGATCTCCACTCTAGTGACTGGAAACACCATATATTTT.

The chain employs TRBV12-5 and TRBJ1-1; the D gene is possibly TRBD1 (5 bases). Germline CDR1 and CDR2: LGHNT and FRNRAP. The CDR3 sequence is 13 residues long. V was clipped by 5 bases and J by 6 bases, with 13 bases between them. DNA of the CDR3: TGTGCTAGTGGTCCACGGCCAGGGTCTGAAGCTTTCTTT. Translating gives CASGPRPGSEAFF.

This clonotype is medium-sized within its sample. The chain has TRBV6-2 or TRBV6-3 and TRBJ1-2; a possible D gene is TRBD1 (5 bases). CDR1 and CDR2 (germline): MNHEY, SVGEGT. The CDR3 extends over 12 amino acids. V was pared by 8 bases and J by 3 bases, with 10 bases between. In nucleotides, the CDR3 is TGTGCCAGCCGGAACAGGCACTATGGCTACACCTTC. This translates into CASRNRHYGYTF.

The rearrangement uses TRBV2 and TRBJ2-1; 7 nucleotides line up with TRBD2. Germline V lookup: CDR1 SNHLY, CDR2 FYNNEI. The CDR3 sequence is 14 residues long. Trimming cost V 5 bases and J 3 bases; bases outside gene matches: 4. CDR3 amino acids: CASSSTSSYNEQFF. The CDR3 DNA reads as TGTGCCAGCAGTTCGACTAGCAGCTACAATGAGCAGTTCTTC.

This chain connects TRBV30 to TRBJ1-1; D is possibly TRBD1 (5 bases). Trimming removed 2 bases from V and 3 bases from J, with 19 bases in between. Germline values: CDR1 GTSNPN, CDR2 SVGIG (reference sequence). The CDR3 sequence is 16 residues long. The CDR3 DNA is TGTGCCTGGAGTCGGTGGGGCTCCGGGACCTACACTGAAGCTTTCTTT. This encodes CAWSRWGSGTYTEAFF.

In this sample, this clonotype turned up a few times. The V gene is TRBV12-3 or TRBV12-4, the J gene TRBJ1-1, with 7 nucleotides matching TRBD1. The V gene end was trimmed by 2 bases and the J gene end by 11 bases; junction bases not matched to a gene: 8. The CDR3 is 13 residues long. As DNA, the CDR3 is TGTGCCAGCAGTTTATCTGGGACAGAGATGGCTTTCTTT. This codes for CASSLSGTEMAFF.

The chain is built from TRBV18 and TRBJ1-6, with D tentatively TRBD1 (6 bases). The CDR3 is 17 amino acids. V was clipped by 3 bases and J by 1 base, with 13 bases between them. From germline, CDR1 is KGHSH and CDR2 LQKENI. The CDR3 is CASSPRQERSYNSPLHF. For the CDR3, the DNA is TGTGCCAGCTCACCGCGACAGGAGCGATCCTATAATTCACCCCTCCACTTT. The variable domain in full, completed from reference TRBV18 and TRBJ1-6, reads NAGVMQNPRHLVRRRGQEARLRCSPMKGHSHVYWYRQLPEEGLKFMVYLQKENIIDESGMPKERFSAEFPKEGPSILRIQQVVRGDSAAYFCASSPRQERSYNSPLHFGNGTRLTVT.

The chain combines TRBV29-1 with TRBJ2-3; no clear D gene. Germline CDR1 and CDR2: SQVTM and ANQGSEA. The CDR3 length is 14 residues. V gave up 7 bases and J gave up 5 bases, with 19 bases separating them. The CDR3 loop is CSAMSRGVKDTQYF. CDR3 in DNA: TGCAGCGCCATGAGCCGTGGGGTTAAAGATACGCAGTATTTT.

This clonotype was detected only a few times. The chain combines TRBV25-1 with TRBJ2-1; 9 bases are shared with TRBD2. CDR1 and CDR2 from the germline V gene are MGHDK and SYGVNS. The CDR3 totals 15 residues. J was trimmed by 1 base and V by 8 bases; bases with no gene match: 6. The CDR3 loop reads CASSLAGDSYNEQFF. In DNA form, the CDR3 reads TGTGCCAGCTCCTTAGCGGGAGATTCCTACAATGAGCAGTTCTTC.

The chain joins TRBV10-3 to TRBJ1-4, with TRBD1 as a possible D gene (6 bases). This CDR3 has 15 residues. Germline V gene sequence: CDR1 ENHRY, CDR2 SYGVKD. Deletions cut 4 bases from V and 5 bases from J, with 14 bases between. CDR3 in DNA: TGTGCCATCAGTGGAAGTGACCAGGGGAATGAAAAACTGTTTTTT. Protein sequence: CAISGSDQGNEKLFF.

The genes are TRBV6-5 and TRBJ1-2; D ambiguous. In germline, CDR1 is MNHEY, CDR2 SVGAGI. The CDR3 spans 15 residues. Trimming left V 3 bases short and J 6 bases short, with 17 bases between. The CDR3 loop is CASSYNRDRSDGYTF. CDR3 in DNA: TGTGCCAGCAGTTATAACAGAGACCGGAGTGATGGCTACACCTTC.

The rearrangement links TRBV5-1 to TRBJ2-3; D gene ambiguous. V was cut by 0 bases and J by 6 bases, with 20 bases left in between. Germline V CDR1 and CDR2: SGHRS, YFSETQ. The CDR3 is made up of 17 amino acids. CDR3 coding DNA: TGCGCCAGCAGCTTGGGCAGCGAAGGACGGTCACGGGATACGCAGTATTTT. As protein: CASSLGSEGRSRDTQYF.

This chain uses TRBV12-3 or TRBV12-4 with TRBJ2-2; TRBD2 matches at 7 bases. CDR3 length: 15 amino acids. The J segment lost 9 bases and the V segment lost 6 bases, leaving 13 bases of the junction unmatched. The CDR3, as DNA: TGTGCCAGCAGACTGGGCGGGGCGGGAGTTCGGGAGCTGTTTTTT. This encodes CASRLGGAGVRELFF.

This chain uses TRBV20-1 with TRBJ1-3; no reliable D call. The germline V gene encodes CDR1 DFQATT and CDR2 SNEGSKA (reference sequence). The CDR3 totals 14 residues. Trimming shortened V by 5 bases and J by 4 bases, and 15 bases separated the two germline ends. The CDR3 region is CSAQTPSEGNTIYF. The CDR3 coding sequence is TGCAGTGCTCAAACCCCGAGTGAGGGAAACACCATATATTTT.

This clonotype has only one observation. The rearrangement joins TRBV20-1 to TRBJ1-2; D perhaps matches TRBD1 (5 bases). Germline loops: CDR1 DFQATT, CDR2 SNEGSKA (reference sequence). CDR3 size: 12 residues. The ends were cut back, 4 bases at V and 5 bases at J, with 11 bases in the middle. This chain's CDR3 is CSAIQEAYGYTF. CDR3 nucleotides: TGCAGTGCTATACAGGAAGCGTATGGCTACACCTTC.